These 11 T cell receptor beta chains came from one sample sequenced in a study of T cells in Graves' hyperthyroidism and ophthalmopathy. It was RNA transcripts that yielded the amplified TCR beta CDR3 regions. HTBI primers were the set used in a first-round RT-PCR of the TCR CDR3. One entry per CDR3 protein results from TCRdb running MiXCR on the multiplex PCR reads. The sample has about 520,000 distinct CDR3 sequences, roughly a quarter seen once. The sample consisted of blood. The origin of the receptors is a woman aged 25 to 39 with Graves' ophthalmopathy.

This clonotype has ten or more counts. V and J are TRBV20-1 and TRBJ2-2, with unresolved D. V was trimmed by 2 bases and J by 0 bases, leaving 4 bases between them. The CDR3 runs 13 residues. The germline V gene has CDR1 DFQATT and CDR2 SNEGSKA (reference sequence). CDR3 residues: CSARSANTGELFF. For the CDR3, the DNA is TGCAGTGCTAGATCCGCGAACACCGGGGAGCTGTTTTTT.

This clonotype showed up many times. Here the CDR3 reads CASSLRSRVGETQYF. The CDR3 DNA reads as TGTGCCAGCAGCTTAAGGAGCAGGGTCGGGGAGACCCAGTACTTC. The chain links TRBV7-3 to TRBJ2-5; maybe TRBD1 (5 bases). CDR3 length: 15 amino acids. Trimming took off 1 base at V and 5 bases at J, with 14 bases between the two ends. Germline CDR1 reads SGHTA; CDR2 reads FQGTGA.

This clonotype was seen ten or more times. The chain employs TRBV7-2 and TRBJ2-7; the D gene is possibly TRBD1 (5 bases). Germline values: CDR1 SGHTA, CDR2 FQGNSA. The V gene lost 5 bases and the J gene lost 0 bases, with 17 bases spanning the gap. This CDR3 spans 16 amino acids. The CDR3, as DNA: TGTGCCAGCAGCGCCCCACAACAGGACCCCTCCTACGAGCAGTACTTC. Its protein is CASSAPQQDPSYEQYF.

This clonotype was counted between two and nine times. This chain connects TRBV30 to TRBJ2-7; D remains unclear. This CDR3 is 13 amino acids long. Trimming left V 8 bases short and J 2 bases short, with 16 bases between. Germline values: CDR1 GTSNPN, CDR2 SVGIG (reference sequence). CDR3: CALQLGNAYEQYF. DNA for the CDR3: TGTGCCCTCCAACTGGGGAATGCCTACGAGCAGTACTTC.

V is TRBV6-1 and J is TRBJ1-1, with unresolved D. V was cut by 7 bases and J by 1 base, with 7 bases left in between. The CDR3 has 12 residues. Germline assignment: CDR1 MNHNS and CDR2 SASEGT. The CDR3 region has the DNA TGTGCCAGCATGCGGGAGAACACTGAAGCTTTCTTT. Amino acid sequence: CASMRENTEAFF.

This clonotype was observed many times. The gene calls are TRBV6-1 and TRBJ1-1; D gene ambiguous. This CDR3 region has 14 residues. The germline gives CDR1 MNHNS, CDR2 SASEGT. The ends were cut back, 6 bases at V and 2 bases at J, with 13 bases in the middle. CDR3 sequence (DNA): TGTGCCAGCAGGCGACACTCGACCAACACTGAAGCTTTCTTT. It translates to CASRRHSTNTEAFF.

The chain has TRBV11-2 and TRBJ2-2, with TRBD1 as a possible D gene (6 bases). Trimming took off 2 bases at V and 0 bases at J, with 7 bases between the two ends. This CDR3 spans 15 amino acids. Germline assignment: CDR1 SGHAT and CDR2 FQNNGV. This chain's CDR3 is CASSLRTANTGELFF. The CDR3 DNA follows: TGTGCCAGCAGCTTACGGACAGCGAACACCGGGGAGCTGTTTTTT.

CDR3 in amino acids: CASSSLKGHETQYF. As DNA, the CDR3 is TGTGCCAGCAGCTCGTTGAAGGGGCACGAGACCCAGTACTTC. V gene TRBV7-2 combines with J gene TRBJ2-5; D possibly corresponds to TRBD1 (5 bases). V was cut by 4 bases and J by 5 bases, with 14 bases left in between. This CDR3 comprises 14 residues. CDR1 and CDR2 (germline): SGHTA, FQGNSA.

This clonotype was observed a few times. The V and J genes are TRBV7-9 and TRBJ2-7; 8 nucleotides match TRBD2. The CDR3 runs 14 residues. Germline V gene lookup returns CDR1 SEHNR and CDR2 FQNEAQ (reference sequence). Trimming at V came to 8 bases and at J to 3 bases, leaving 9 bases not matched to a gene. The CDR3 DNA follows: TGTGCCAGCGTCACGTCCGGGGGGGGCTACGAGCAGTACTTC. Its protein product is CASVTSGGGYEQYF.

This clonotype was seen a few times. The V call is TRBV28, the J call TRBJ2-2, with 10 nucleotides matching TRBD2. The CDR3 spans 15 residues. CDR1 and CDR2 (germline): MDHEN, SYDVKM. V dropped 10 bases and J dropped 9; count of bases not matched to a gene: 14. CDR3 nucleotides: TGTGCCACCGAGGGAGCGGGGGGGGATCACCGGGAGCTGTTTTTT. Encoded protein: CATEGAGGDHRELFF. The full variable domain, in which reference TRBV28 and TRBJ2-2 provide the parts outside the CDR3, is DVKVTQSSRYLVKRTGEKVFLECVQDMDHENMFWYRQDPGLGLRLIYFSYDVKMKEKGDIPEGYSVSREKKERFSLILESASTNQTSMYLCATEGAGGDHRELFFGEGSRLTVL.

Ten or more counts support this clonotype. J is TRBJ1-1 and V is TRBV11-2; TRBD1 matches 7 bases. The V gene's germline CDR1 is SGHAT and CDR2 FQNNGV. The V gene end was trimmed by 1 base and the J gene end by 4 bases; junction bases not matched to a gene: 6. This CDR3 comprises 15 residues. CDR3 nucleotides: TGTGCCAGCAGCTTAGTAGCGACAGGGATCACTGAAGCTTTCTTT. It specifies CASSLVATGITEAFF.